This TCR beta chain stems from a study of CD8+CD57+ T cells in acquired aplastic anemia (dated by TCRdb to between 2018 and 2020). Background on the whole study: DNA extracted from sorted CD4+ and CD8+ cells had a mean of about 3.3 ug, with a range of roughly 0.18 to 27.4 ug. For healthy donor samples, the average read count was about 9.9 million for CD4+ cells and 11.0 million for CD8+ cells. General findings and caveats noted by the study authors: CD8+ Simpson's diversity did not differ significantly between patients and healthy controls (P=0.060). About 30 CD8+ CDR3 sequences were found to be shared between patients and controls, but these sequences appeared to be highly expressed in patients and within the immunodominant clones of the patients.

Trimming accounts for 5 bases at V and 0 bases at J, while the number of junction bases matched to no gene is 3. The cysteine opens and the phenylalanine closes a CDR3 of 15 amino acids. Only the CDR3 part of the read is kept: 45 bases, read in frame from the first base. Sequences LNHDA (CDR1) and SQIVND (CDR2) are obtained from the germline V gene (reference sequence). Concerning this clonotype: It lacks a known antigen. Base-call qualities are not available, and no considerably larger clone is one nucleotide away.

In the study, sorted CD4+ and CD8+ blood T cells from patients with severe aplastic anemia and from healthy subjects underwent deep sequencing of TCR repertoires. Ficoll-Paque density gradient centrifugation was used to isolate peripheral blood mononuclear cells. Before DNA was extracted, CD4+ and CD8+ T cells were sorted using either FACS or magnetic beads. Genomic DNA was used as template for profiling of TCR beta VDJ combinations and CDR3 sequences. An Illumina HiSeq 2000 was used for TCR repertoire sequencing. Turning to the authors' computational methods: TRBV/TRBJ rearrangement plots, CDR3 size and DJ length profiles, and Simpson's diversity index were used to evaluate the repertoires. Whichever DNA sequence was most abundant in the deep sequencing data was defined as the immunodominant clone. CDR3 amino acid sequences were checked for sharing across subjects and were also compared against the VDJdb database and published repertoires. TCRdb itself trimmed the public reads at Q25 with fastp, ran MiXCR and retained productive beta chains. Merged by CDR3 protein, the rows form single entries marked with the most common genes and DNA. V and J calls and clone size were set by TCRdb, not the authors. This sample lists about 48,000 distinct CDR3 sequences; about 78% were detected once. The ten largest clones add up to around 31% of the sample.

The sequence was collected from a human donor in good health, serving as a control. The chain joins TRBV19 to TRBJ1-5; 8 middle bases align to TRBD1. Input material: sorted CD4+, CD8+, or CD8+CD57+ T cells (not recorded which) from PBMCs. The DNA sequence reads TGTGCCAGTAGTGACAGGGGACGTAGCAATCAGCCCCAGCATTTT. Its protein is CASSDRGRSNQPQHF.